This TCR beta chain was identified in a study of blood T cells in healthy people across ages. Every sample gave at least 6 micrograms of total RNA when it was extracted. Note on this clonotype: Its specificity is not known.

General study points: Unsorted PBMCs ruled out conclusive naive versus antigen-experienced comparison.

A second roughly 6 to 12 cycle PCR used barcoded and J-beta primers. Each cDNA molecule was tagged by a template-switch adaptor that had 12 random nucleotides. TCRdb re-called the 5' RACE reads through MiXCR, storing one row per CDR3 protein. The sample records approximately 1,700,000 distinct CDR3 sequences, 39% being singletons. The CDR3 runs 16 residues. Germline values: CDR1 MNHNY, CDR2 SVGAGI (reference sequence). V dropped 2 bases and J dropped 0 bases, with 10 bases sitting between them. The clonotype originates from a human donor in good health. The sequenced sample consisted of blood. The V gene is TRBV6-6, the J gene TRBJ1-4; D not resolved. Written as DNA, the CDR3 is TGTGCCAGCAGTTACGGGCAGGAAACAACTAATGAAAAACTGTTTTTT. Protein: CASSYGQETTNEKLFF.